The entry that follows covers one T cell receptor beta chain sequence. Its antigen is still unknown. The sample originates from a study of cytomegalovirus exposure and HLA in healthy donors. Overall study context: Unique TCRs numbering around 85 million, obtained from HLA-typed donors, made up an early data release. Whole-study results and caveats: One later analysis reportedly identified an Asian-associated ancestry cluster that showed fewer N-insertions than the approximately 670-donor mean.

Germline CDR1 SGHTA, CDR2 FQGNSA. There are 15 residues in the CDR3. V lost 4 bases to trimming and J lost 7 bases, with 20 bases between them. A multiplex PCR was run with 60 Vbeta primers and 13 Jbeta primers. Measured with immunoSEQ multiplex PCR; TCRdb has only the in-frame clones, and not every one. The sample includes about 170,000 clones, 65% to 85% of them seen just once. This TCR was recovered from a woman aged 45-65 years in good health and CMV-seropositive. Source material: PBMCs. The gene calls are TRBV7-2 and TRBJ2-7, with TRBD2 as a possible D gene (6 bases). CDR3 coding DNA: TGTGCCAGCAGCTCGGCCGGGGCCCGACGGGGGGAGCAGTACTTC. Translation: CASSSAGARRGEQYF.